This T cell receptor (beta chain) was sequenced during a study of tumor-infiltrating lymphocytes in primary liver carcinoma. General study results and limits: There was no comparison of CD4+ and CD8+ repertoires, as samples were bulk unsorted.

The CDR3 length is 15 residues. Germline V gene sequence: CDR1 MNHEY, CDR2 SVGEGT. The V and J ends lost 7 bases and 2 bases respectively, with 18 bases between them. As for this clonotype: Antigen unknown.

It was unsorted whole blood that yielded blood RNA, and germline DNA was also extracted. Using a constant-region primer together with ProtoScript II reverse transcriptase, TCR beta cDNA was made from roughly 500 ng of total RNA. Researchers made the TCR beta libraries by running three nested multiplex PCR rounds with slightly modified ARM-PCR. Forward primers for TRBV1-TRBV30 and a C-beta reverse primer served the first two PCR rounds, at roughly 10 cycles each. TCRdb processed the multiplex PCR reads anew with MiXCR; each CDR3 protein has one entry. Here the sample spans about 320,000 distinct CDR3 sequences, almost 60% being singletons.

The rearrangement links TRBV6-2 or TRBV6-3 to TRBJ2-7, with a tentative D call TRBD1 (6 bases). The clonotype originates from a woman in her 30s with primary liver carcinoma and hepatitis B virus infection. Specimen: peripheral blood. The CDR3 bases are TGTGCCAGCATCACTCAGGGGAACCCAGCCTACGAGCAGTACTTC. Its translation: CASITQGNPAYEQYF.